This T cell receptor (beta chain) was recorded in a study of blood T cell repertoires in COVID-19. The V gene end was trimmed by 2 bases and the J gene end by 1 base; junction bases not matched to a gene: 6. CDR1 and CDR2 (germline): KGHSH, LQKENI. CDR3 length equals 16 residues. Some clones are missing from TCRdb's copy, which holds only in-frame ones; the method was immunoSEQ multiplex PCR. The sample yields approximately 200,000 clones, 88% seen once. A note on this clone: Other nucleotide sequences from this sample produce the same CDR3.

The rearrangement uses TRBV18 and TRBJ2-3, with TRBD1 identical over 7 bases. Sequenced material: peripheral blood. The TCR sequence derives from a woman in her sixties or seventies with acute or convalescent COVID-19. This CDR3 reads CASSPTGTAGTDTQYF. The CDR3 coding sequence is TGTGCCAGCTCACCAACCGGGACAGCGGGCACAGATACGCAGTATTTT.